This passage covers 2 T cell receptor beta chains from one sample sequenced in a study of immune evolution from preneoplasia to lung adenocarcinoma. Clones were read by immunoSEQ multiplex PCR, and TCRdb kept only the in-frame ones, dropping some. The data contain under 5,000 clones, under 85% of them seen just once; the ten biggest clones take up roughly 8.2%. The sequencing sample was made of FFPE minimally invasive lung adenocarcinoma tissue. All receptors derive from a person aged 65 to 85 with lung adenocarcinoma.

The chain recombines TRBV7-8 with TRBJ1-2, with 8 bases lining up with TRBD1. The CDR3 has 14 amino acids. The junction had 6 bases not matched to a gene; V was cut back by 1 base and J by 8 bases. Germline CDR1 reads SGHVS; CDR2 reads FQNEAQ. DNA for the CDR3: TGTGCCAGCAGCTTAGATAGGACAGGGCGGGGCTACACCTTC. Translation: CASSLDRTGRGYTF.

As regards this clone: The junction departs from the called germline gene at one end, perhaps through a read error. The gene calls are TRBV5-5 and TRBJ2-1; no reliable D call. CDR3 length: 17 residues. Germline lookup yields CDR1 SGHKS and CDR2 YYEKEE (reference sequence). CDR3 in amino acids: CASSLVGRRPSYNKQFF. The CDR3 bases are TGTGCCAGCAGCTTGGTAGGGCGCCGTCCATCCTACAATAAGCAGTTCTTC.